Shown below are 14 T cell receptor beta chains from a single sample sequenced in a study of neoadjuvant anti-PD-1 for oral cavity cancer. Repertoires were generated with immunoSEQ multiplex PCR, while TCRdb's copy carries only in-frame clones and drops some. The table records about 14,000 clones, around 70% of them present only once. Source: PBMCs, taken before nivolumab (anti-PD-1) treatment. The receptors derive from a person between 35 and 79 years old with oral cavity squamous cell carcinoma.

The genes are TRBV5-1 and TRBJ2-2, with TRBD1 as a possible D gene (6 bases). CDR3 length: 15 residues. Germline-derived CDR1 and CDR2 are SGHRS and YFSETQ. Trimming shortened V by 5 bases and J by 3 bases, and 14 bases separated the two germline ends. For the CDR3, the DNA is TGCGCCAGCAGATTACAGGGTTTCGACACCGGGGAGCTGTTTTTT. Protein: CASRLQGFDTGELFF. The full variable domain, completed using reference TRBV5-1 and TRBJ2-2, is KAGVTQTPRYLIKTRGQQVTLSCSPISGHRSVSWYQQTPGQGLQFLFEYFSETQRNKGNFPGRFSGRQFSNSRSEMNVSTLELGDSALYLCASRLQGFDTGELFFGEGSRLTVL.

The rearrangement uses TRBV4-1 and TRBJ2-1; 10 bases are a match to TRBD1. V shed 0 bases, J shed 10 bases, and the junction held 9 bases outside the gene matches. Germline CDR1 MGHRA, CDR2 YSYEKL. The CDR3 extends over 16 amino acids. The CDR3 loop is CASSQDVGQGIGEQFF. In DNA, the CDR3 is TGCGCCAGCAGCCAAGATGTGGGACAGGGGATCGGGGAGCAGTTCTTC.

The chain uses TRBV7-3 and TRBJ2-7; the match to TRBD2 covers 12 bases. The CDR3 totals 17 residues. V trimming: 4 bases; J trimming: 2 bases; junction bases outside the gene matches: 9. The germline V gene has CDR1 SGHTA and CDR2 FQGTGA. CDR3 nucleotide sequence: TGTGCCAGCAGCTCCCGACCTACTAGCGGGGGGACCTACGAGCAGTACTTC. Translation: CASSSRPTSGGTYEQYF.

The gene calls are TRBV7-8 and TRBJ2-1; D gene unclear. CDR1 and CDR2 (germline): SGHVS, FQNEAQ. The CDR3 runs 16 residues. V was pared by 6 bases and J by 6 bases, with 21 bases between. The CDR3 loop reads CASSRRPGRIGNEQFF. The DNA for the CDR3 is TGTGCCAGCAGTCGCCGCCCCGGCAGGATAGGCAATGAGCAGTTCTTC.

The table lists this clone with a count of one. The chain carries TRBV10-2 and TRBJ1-2, with D uncertain. CDR1 WSHSY and CDR2 SAAADI come from the germline V gene. With 6 bases removed from V and 5 bases from J, the gap between germline ends came to 16 bases. The CDR3 totals 14 residues. In nucleotides, the CDR3 is TGCGCCAGCAGCATTGACCGTCTCGCTTATGGCTACACCTTC. This gives the protein CASSIDRLAYGYTF.

This rearrangement joins TRBV9 to TRBJ2-5, with D perhaps being TRBD1 or TRBD2 (6 bases each). Trimming removed 4 bases from V and 4 bases from J, with 17 bases in between. The CDR3 spans 15 residues. The germline gives CDR1 SGDLS, CDR2 YYNGEE. The CDR3 spells CASSPRGHRGETQYF. As DNA, the CDR3 is TGTGCCAGCAGCCCCCGGGGGCATCGGGGAGAGACCCAGTACTTC.

The rearrangement joins TRBV7-9 to TRBJ1-2; D is uncertain. CDR1 and CDR2 from the germline V gene are SEHNR and FQNEAQ (reference sequence). V was cut by 4 bases and J by 1 base, with 10 bases left in between. The CDR3 has 14 amino acids. The CDR3 DNA is TGTGCCAGCAGCTCCTCTGCTCATAACTATGGCTACACCTTC. Encoded protein: CASSSSAHNYGYTF. The full variable domain, in which reference TRBV7-9 and TRBJ1-2 provide the parts outside the CDR3, is DTGVSQNPRHKITKRGQNVTFRCDPISEHNRLYWYRQTLGQGPEFLTYFQNEAQLEKSRLLSDRFSAERPKGSFSTLEIQRTEQGDSAMYLCASSSSAHNYGYTFGSGTRLTVV.

This sequence joins TRBV5-1 and TRBJ2-1; 10 nucleotides agree with TRBD1. V gave up 0 bases and J gave up 6 bases; unmatched junction bases: 6. The CDR3 loop spans 16 amino acids. Germline V gene data show CDR1 as SGHRS and CDR2 as YFSETQ. The CDR3 nucleotides are TGCGCCAGCAGCTTGGCCGGGGGGACAGGGGTCAATGAGCAGTTCTTC. This codes for CASSLAGGTGVNEQFF. The full variable domain, its missing parts supplied by reference TRBV5-1 and TRBJ2-1, is KAGVTQTPRYLIKTRGQQVTLSCSPISGHRSVSWYQQTPGQGLQFLFEYFSETQRNKGNFPGRFSGRQFSNSRSEMNVSTLELGDSALYLCASSLAGGTGVNEQFFGPGTRLTVL.

The chain has TRBV7-2 and TRBJ2-3; a weak D match, TRBD1 (6 bases). Between the trimmed V and J ends, which lost 5 bases and 0 bases, there was a span of 18 bases. The CDR3 extends over 17 amino acids. In germline, CDR1 is SGHTA, CDR2 FQGNSA. CDR3 amino acids: CASSQQGQGSSTDTQYF. The CDR3 DNA reads TGTGCCAGCAGCCAACAAGGGCAGGGGTCTAGCACAGATACGCAGTATTTT.

The chain carries TRBV27 and TRBJ1-2, with D possibly TRBD1 on 5 matching bases. From germline, CDR1 is MNHEY and CDR2 SMNVEV (reference sequence). The CDR3 is made up of 14 amino acids. Trimming took 6 bases from V and 7 from J, leaving 18 bases between them. CDR3 sequence: CASSPWGRRGGYTF. CDR3 DNA: TGTGCCAGCAGCCCTTGGGGACGTCGGGGTGGCTACACCTTC.

V is TRBV6-1 and J is TRBJ2-5; D gene ambiguous. The CDR3 contains 12 residues. CDR1 and CDR2 (germline): MNHNS, SASEGT. Trimming took 7 bases from V and 4 from J, leaving 10 bases between them. The CDR3 DNA is TGTGCCAGCAAACCCCCTCTAGAGACCCAGTACTTC. Residues: CASKPPLETQYF.

The V and J genes are TRBV4-1 and TRBJ1-4, with D tentatively TRBD1 (5 bases). The V gene's germline CDR1 is MGHRA and CDR2 YSYEKL. Between the trimmed V and J ends, which lost 1 base and 0 bases, there was a span of 6 bases. The CDR3 consists of 15 residues. CDR3: CASSQAGATNEKLFF. The CDR3 nucleotides read TGCGCCAGCAGCCAAGCGGGGGCAACTAATGAAAAACTGTTTTTT.

DNA for the CDR3: TGTGCCAGCAGCCGCCCGGGGACAGGGGGCTTAGAGGGCTACACCTTC. Translated, it gives CASSRPGTGGLEGYTF. This chain joins TRBV6-6 and TRBJ1-2, with TRBD1 matching 12 bases. Unmatched junction bases numbered 13, after V lost 6 bases and J lost 8 bases. CDR3 length: 16 amino acids. Germline CDR1 and CDR2: MNHNY and SVGAGI (reference sequence).

This clone was seen once. The chain recombines TRBV6-1 with TRBJ2-7; D gene uncertain. The CDR3 has 13 residues. V lost 6 bases, J lost 2 bases, and 11 bases lay in between. Germline CDR1 reads MNHNS; CDR2 reads SASEGT. Written as DNA, the CDR3 is TGTGCCAGCAGGGACGGATCTGCCTACGAGCAGTACTTC. Its translation is CASRDGSAYEQYF.